These 9 T cell receptor beta chains were sequenced from one sample in a study of blood T cell repertoires in COVID-19. TCRdb keeps only in-frame clones here, not all; method: immunoSEQ multiplex PCR. The sample has 90,000 to 120,000 clones, less than 90% seen once. The sequenced sample was peripheral blood. The source of these receptors is a human donor in a cohort sampled during active COVID-19.

The genes are TRBV2 and TRBJ1-1, with D unclear. Germline CDR1 is SNHLY and CDR2 is FYNNEI. V was trimmed by 4 bases and J by 0 bases, leaving 12 bases between them. This CDR3 spans 15 amino acids. The CDR3: CASSADQALNTEAFF. In DNA, the CDR3 is TGTGCCAGCAGTGCAGACCAGGCGTTGAACACTGAAGCTTTCTTT.

The genes are TRBV27 and TRBJ2-5, with 14 bases lining up with TRBD2. CDR1 is MNHEY and CDR2 is SMNVEV in the germline V gene (reference sequence). This CDR3 has 18 amino acids. The ends lost 2 bases at V and 2 bases at J; junction bases unmatched: 7. The CDR3 DNA sequence: TGTGCCAGCAGTTTAGCCGGACTAGCGGGAGGATTACAAGAGACCCAGTACTTC. It yields the protein CASSLAGLAGGLQETQYF.

The chain joins TRBV20-1 to TRBJ2-3; TRBD2 matches 10 bases. Germline loops: CDR1 DFQATT, CDR2 SNEGSKA (reference sequence). V lost 3 bases to trimming and J lost 1 base; unmatched junction nucleotides: 10. This CDR3 spans 17 amino acids. The CDR3 spells CSASGASGGKGTDTQYF. The DNA of the CDR3 is TGCAGTGCTAGTGGGGCTAGCGGGGGCAAGGGCACAGATACGCAGTATTTT.

This rearrangement joins TRBV10-3 to TRBJ2-7; TRBD1 is a possible D gene (5 bases). V was clipped by 0 bases and J by 2 bases, with 8 bases between them. Germline CDR1 is ENHRY and CDR2 is SYGVKD. The CDR3 sequence is 14 residues long. The CDR3 sequence is CAISESMGPYEQYF. As DNA, the CDR3 is TGTGCCATCAGTGAGTCTATGGGGCCCTACGAGCAGTACTTC.

V and J are TRBV24-1 and TRBJ2-6; TRBD1 matches 8 bases. Looked up from germline, CDR1 is KGHDR and CDR2 is SFDVKD. The J segment lost 0 bases and the V segment lost 4 bases, leaving 4 bases of the junction unmatched. The length of the CDR3 is 17 residues. The CDR3 sequence: CATSERQGNSGANVLTF. The CDR3 nucleotides read TGTGCCACCAGTGAGCGACAGGGGAACTCTGGGGCCAACGTCCTGACTTTC.

This clone appeared a single time. The rearrangement joins TRBV9 to TRBJ2-3; D is undetermined. Deletions cut 1 base from V and 1 base from J, with 7 bases between. There are 14 residues in the CDR3. CDR1 SGDLS and CDR2 YYNGEE come from the germline V gene. The CDR3 loop reads CASSVLSGTDTQYF. CDR3 nucleotide sequence: TGTGCCAGCAGCGTATTGTCCGGCACAGATACGCAGTATTTT.

This clone has more than one count but fewer than ten. The chain uses TRBV12-3 or TRBV12-4 and TRBJ1-5; a weak D match, TRBD1 (5 bases). The CDR3 has 13 residues. Trimming left V 6 bases short and J 2 bases short, with 8 bases between. CDR3 in DNA: TGTGCCAGCAGCTCGACAGGCAATCAGCCCCAGCATTTT. It specifies CASSSTGNQPQHF.

This chain connects TRBV28 to TRBJ2-7, with 9 nucleotides matching TRBD2. V lost 10 bases and J lost 0; bases outside the gene matches: 13. The CDR3 consists of 16 residues. Per germline, CDR1 MDHEN and CDR2 SYDVKM. CDR3 sequence (DNA): TGTGCCACCCTCTCCCGAAGTAGCGGGAGCTCCTACGAGCAGTACTTC. It specifies CATLSRSSGSSYEQYF.

As concerns this clone: At one end, the junction sequence differs from germline, possibly due to a read error. The rearrangement uses TRBV20-1 and TRBJ2-1, with D possibly TRBD2 on 5 matching bases. This CDR3 contains 9 residues. The germline V gene has CDR1 DFQATT and CDR2 SNEGSKA (reference sequence). This CDR3 reads CSVRTPPLF. The CDR3 region has the DNA TGCAGTGTCAGGACTCCCCCGCTCTTC.